A selection of T cell receptor beta chains follows, all from one sample in a study of beta chain features in type 1 diabetes. Data came from immunoSEQ multiplex PCR; TCRdb stores just in-frame clones and leaves some out. The table lists around 150,000 clones, roughly 63% of them singletons, with nearly 0.09% in the top ten. Sample: naive CD4+ T cells from blood. These TCRs come from a man in his thirties or forties with type 1 diabetes. The CDR3 runs from the conserved cysteine through the conserved F or W. D genes are given only for firm matches. Size is stated for part of the rows, as once, few or many counts, or as a class when the clone is expanded.

TRBV29-1	-	TRBJ1-2	-	CSVGRGADGYTF	TGCAGCGTAGGGAGGGGAGCGGATGGCTACACCTTC
TRBV5-4	-	TRBJ2-3	-	CASSLADTQYF	TGTGCCAGCAGCTTGGCAGATACGCAGTATTTT
TRBV19	few	TRBJ2-5	-	CASNQQLSQETQYF	TGTGCCAGTAACCAGCAGCTAAGCCAAGAGACCCAGTACTTC
TRBV4-1	-	TRBJ2-7	-	CASSEEGTLITYEQYF	TGCGCCAGCAGCGAAGAAGGGACACTTATCACCTACGAGCAGTACTTC
TRBV30	few	TRBJ2-5	-	CAWRRRLETQYF	TGTGCCTGGAGAAGGAGGTTAGAGACCCAGTACTTC
TRBV2	once	TRBJ2-7	-	CASSEQGRGYEQYF	TGTGCCAGCAGTGAGCAGGGAAGGGGCTACGAGCAGTACTTC
TRBV29-1	few	TRBJ2-1	-	CSVGYNEQFF	TGCAGCGTAGGCTACAATGAGCAGTTCTTC
TRBV4-3	few	TRBJ2-1	-	CAKGSYNEQFF	TGCGCCAAGGGCTCCTACAATGAGCAGTTCTTC
TRBV7-2	few	TRBJ2-7	TRBD1	CASSLEGGFGEQYF	TGTGCCAGCAGCTTAGAAGGGGGCTTCGGAGAGCAGTACTTC
TRBV15	-	TRBJ2-5	-	CATSTAKETQYF	TGTGCCACCAGCACTGCAAAAGAGACCCAGTACTTC
TRBV29-1	-	TRBJ2-2	-	CSGGSGELFF	TGCAGCGGGGGTTCCGGGGAGCTGTTTTTT
TRBV29-1	-	TRBJ2-5	-	CSASSVRETQYF	TGCAGCGCCTCCAGCGTACGAGAGACCCAGTACTTC
TRBV5-1	-	TRBJ2-3	-	CASSLAVSSTDTQYF	TGCGCCAGCAGCTTGGCAGTCTCTAGCACAGATACGCAGTATTTT
TRBV29-1	-	TRBJ2-2	TRBD1	CSVGQGMSTGELFF	TGCAGCGTAGGACAGGGGATGTCCACCGGGGAGCTGTTTTTT
TRBV5-4	-	TRBJ1-1	-	CASSTGTLAFF	TGTGCCAGCAGCACCGGGACATTAGCTTTCTTT